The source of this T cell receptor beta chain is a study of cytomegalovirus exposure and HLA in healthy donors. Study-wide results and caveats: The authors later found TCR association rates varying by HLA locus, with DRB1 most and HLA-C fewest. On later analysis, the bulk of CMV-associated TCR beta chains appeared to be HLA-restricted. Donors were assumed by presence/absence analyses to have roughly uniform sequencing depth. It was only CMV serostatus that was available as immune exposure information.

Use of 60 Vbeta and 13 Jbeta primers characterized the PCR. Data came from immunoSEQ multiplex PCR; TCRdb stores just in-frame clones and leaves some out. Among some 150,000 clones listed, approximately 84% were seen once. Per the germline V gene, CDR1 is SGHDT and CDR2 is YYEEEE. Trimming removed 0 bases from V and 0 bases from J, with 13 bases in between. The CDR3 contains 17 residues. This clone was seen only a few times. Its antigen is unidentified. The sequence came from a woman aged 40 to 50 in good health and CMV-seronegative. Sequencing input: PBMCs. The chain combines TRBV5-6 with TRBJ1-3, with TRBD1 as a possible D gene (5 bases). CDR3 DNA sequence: TGTGCCAGCAGCTTGGGGGGGGGACGGCTCTCTGGAAACACCATATATTTT. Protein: CASSLGGGRLSGNTIYF.